The rows below give T cell receptor beta chains drawn from one sample of a study of CD8+CD57+ T cells in acquired aplastic anemia. TCRdb re-derived calls from the reads in MiXCR, one entry per CDR3 protein. In the table there are some 410,000 distinct CDR3 sequences, 65% to 80% of which are singletons. Sequenced sample: sorted CD4+, CD8+, or CD8+CD57+ T cells (not recorded which) from PBMCs. The receptors come from a human donor in good health, serving as a control. The CDR3 runs from the conserved cysteine through the conserved F or W. A D gene is named only where the DNA matches it firmly. Rows may omit the clone size; those that give it use once, few, many or a size class.

V: TRBV2
size: many
J: TRBJ2-1
D: TRBD2
DNA: TGTGCCAGCAGTATGGGGGGGAGCACAAACAATGAGCAGTTCTTC
CDR3: CASSMGGSTNNEQFF

V: TRBV19
size: few
J: TRBJ1-5
D: TRBD1
DNA: TGTGCCAGTAGTGAGGGACAGCATAGCAATCAGCCCCAGCATTTT
CDR3: CASSEGQHSNQPQHF

V: TRBV7-3
size: many
J: TRBJ2-5
D: -
DNA: TGTGCCAGCAGCTTATCGAGGGGTACGGCGGAGACCCAGTACTTC
CDR3: CASSLSRGTAETQYF

V: TRBV7-2
size: -
J: TRBJ2-7
D: TRBD1
DNA: TGTGCCAGCAGCCGGACAGGGCGGGACGAGCAGTACTTC
CDR3: CASSRTGRDEQYF

V: TRBV11-2
size: -
J: TRBJ1-3
D: -
DNA: TGTGCCAGCAGTGCACGAAGTTGGGAAAACACCATATATTTT
CDR3: CASSARSWENTIYF

V: TRBV7-2
size: -
J: TRBJ1-1
D: -
DNA: TGTGCCAGCAGTCAGTGTAACACTGAAGCTTATTTT
CDR3: CASSQCNTEAYF

V: TRBV7-2
size: -
J: TRBJ1-2
D: -
DNA: TGTGCCAGCAGCCTTGGCCGGGGAGCAGGCAATGAGCAGACCTTC
CDR3: CASSLGRGAGNEQTF

V: TRBV11-2
size: -
J: TRBJ1-1
D: -
DNA: TGTGCCAGCAGCCTCAGACTAGCGGACACTGAAGCTTTCTTT
CDR3: CASSLRLADTEAFF

V: TRBV5-1
size: once
J: TRBJ1-4
D: -
DNA: TGCGCCAGCAGCTTGGTCGTAGCGGGGGTTAATGAAAAACTGTTTTTT
CDR3: CASSLVVAGVNEKLFF

V: TRBV11-1
size: -
J: TRBJ1-2
D: -
DNA: TGTGCCAGCAGCTTATCGGGCGGGAGCTACACCTTC
CDR3: CASSLSGGSYTF

V: TRBV25-1
size: once
J: TRBJ1-2
D: -
DNA: TGTGCCAGCCGCGGGTTGGCAGGGGCCCGGGACTACACCTTC
CDR3: CASRGLAGARDYTF

V: TRBV4-1
size: many
J: TRBJ1-6
D: -
DNA: TGCGCCAGCAGCCCGGGGACGGCCTATAATTCACCCCTCCACTTT
CDR3: CASSPGTAYNSPLHF

V: TRBV7-7
size: -
J: TRBJ1-6
D: -
DNA: TGTGCCAGCAGCACAAACGGGGGAAAGACCCAGTACTTCTTT
CDR3: CASSTNGGKTQYFF

V: TRBV12-3/TRBV12-4
size: many
J: TRBJ1-1
D: TRBD1
DNA: TGTGCCAGCAGCCCTGGGGAAAGACAGGGCACTGAAGCTTTCTTT
CDR3: CASSPGERQGTEAFF

V: TRBV7-2
size: -
J: TRBJ2-1
D: TRBD2
DNA: TGTGCCAGCAGGTTAGCGGGGGGGATCCTAGAGCAGGTCTTC
CDR3: CASRLAGGILEQVF

V: TRBV11-2
size: -
J: TRBJ2-2
D: -
DNA: TGCGCCAGCAGCCCAGGTTTTCGGGAGCTGTTTTTT
CDR3: CASSPGFRELFF

V: TRBV20-1
size: once
J: TRBJ1-3
D: -
DNA: TGCAGTGCTAGGGGCAGAAAAACACTGAATTTT
CDR3: CSARGRKTLNF

V: TRBV24-1
size: -
J: TRBJ2-3
D: TRBD1
DNA: TGTGCCACCTCCCCGAGGAAGGACAGGGGAAGGGCAGATACGCAGTATTTT
CDR3: CATSPRKDRGRADTQYF

V: TRBV3-2
size: -
J: TRBJ2-1
D: -
DNA: TGTGCCAGCAGCCATAAGTCTAGCGGAAACAGAGATGAGCAGTTCTTC
CDR3: CASSHKSSGNRDEQFF

V: TRBV20-1
size: once
J: TRBJ1-2
D: -
DNA: TGCAGTGCTAGAAGGGTCGGAGGCTACACCTTC
CDR3: CSARRVGGYTF

V: TRBV6-2/TRBV6-3
size: many
J: TRBJ1-1
D: TRBD1
DNA: TGTGCCAGCAGTTACGCGGACAGGGGGAACACTGAAGCTTTCTTT
CDR3: CASSYADRGNTEAFF

V: TRBV7-1
size: -
J: TRBJ1-2
D: -
DNA: TGTGCCAGCAGCTCGAACGGCGGCTATGGCTACACCTTC
CDR3: CASSSNGGYGYTF

V: TRBV5-8
size: -
J: TRBJ2-5
D: -
DNA: TGTGCCAGCAGCCAGGACCACCAAGAGACCCAGTACTTC
CDR3: CASSQDHQETQYF

V: TRBV7-8
size: -
J: TRBJ2-7
D: -
DNA: TGTGCCAGCAGCTTAGGCCAGGACTACCCCTATGGCTACCAGTACTTC
CDR3: CASSLGQDYPYGYQYF

V: TRBV7-9
size: -
J: TRBJ1-4
D: TRBD1
DNA: TGTGCCAGCAGCCGGACAGGGGACCATGAAAAACTGTTTTTT
CDR3: CASSRTGDHEKLFF

V: TRBV5-8
size: -
J: TRBJ2-5
D: -
DNA: TGTGCCAGCAGCTTAGACATCATAGAGACCCAGTACTTC
CDR3: CASSLDIIETQYF

V: TRBV7-2
size: once
J: TRBJ1-6
D: -
DNA: TGTGCCAGCAGCTTATTGGCGTCGGGGCGCGGGGCAGGCCACTTT
CDR3: CASSLLASGRGAGHF

V: TRBV19
size: -
J: TRBJ2-1
D: -
DNA: TGTGCCAGTAGTACCCAGATACTAGTAAGCATCGGGAATGAGCAGTTCTTC
CDR3: CASSTQILVSIGNEQFF

V: TRBV6-6
size: many
J: TRBJ2-7
D: -
DNA: TGTGCCAGCAGCCCGGGTGCGGGGCAGTACTTC
CDR3: CASSPGAGQYF

V: TRBV24-1
size: -
J: TRBJ1-3
D: TRBD1
DNA: TGTGCCACCAGTGATCGACAGGGGGCTGGAAACACCATATATTTT
CDR3: CATSDRQGAGNTIYF

V: TRBV20-1
size: once
J: TRBJ1-4
D: -
DNA: TGCAGTGCTAGGGACCGACGTGCAGGGACACTGTTTTTT
CDR3: CSARDRRAGTLFF

V: TRBV12-3/TRBV12-4
size: -
J: TRBJ1-1
D: -
DNA: TGTGCCAGCACGGGATTACAGTCCGCTGAAGCTTTCTTT
CDR3: CASTGLQSAEAFF

V: TRBV9
size: -
J: TRBJ1-3
D: -
DNA: TGTGCCAGCAGCCGCCCTCAGCAAGGGGCCACCATCCATTTT
CDR3: CASSRPQQGATIHF

V: TRBV20-1
size: -
J: TRBJ1-2
D: -
DNA: TGCAGTGCTAGAGATGGGATTGCAGGTGGAAACACCTTC
CDR3: CSARDGIAGGNTF

V: TRBV19
size: few
J: TRBJ1-1
D: TRBD1
DNA: TGTGCCAGTAGTACCACGCGGACAGGACTAAGTACTGAAGCTCTCTTT
CDR3: CASSTTRTGLSTEALF

V: TRBV7-8
size: -
J: TRBJ1-6
D: -
DNA: TGTGCCAGCAGTTTTACCAGGGTGGATGCGCCCCTCCACTTT
CDR3: CASSFTRVDAPLHF

V: TRBV27
size: many
J: TRBJ1-4
D: -
DNA: TGTGCCAGCAGTTCGACAGGCCGAGCTGAAAAACTGTTTTTT
CDR3: CASSSTGRAEKLFF

V: TRBV29-1
size: -
J: TRBJ1-2
D: -
DNA: TGCAGCGTTGTTCCTGGCTACACCTTC
CDR3: CSVVPGYTF

V: TRBV10-1
size: -
J: TRBJ1-6
D: TRBD1
DNA: TGCGCCAGCAGTGAGGGGCCAACAGGGGAATCACTCTTCCACTTT
CDR3: CASSEGPTGESLFHF

V: TRBV19
size: -
J: TRBJ1-2
D: TRBD1
DNA: TGTGCCAGTAGTACCTTATCCGGGACAGTGTTGATAGATACGTTC
CDR3: CASSTLSGTVLIDTF

V: TRBV13
size: -
J: TRBJ2-7
D: -
DNA: TGTGCCAGCAGCTCCGCCGGAGGGAGGTACACTGAAGAGTACTTC
CDR3: CASSSAGGRYTEEYF

V: TRBV7-3
size: -
J: TRBJ1-6
D: -
DNA: TGTGCCAGCAGCCCATCAGGGATATATAATTCACCCCTCCACTTT
CDR3: CASSPSGIYNSPLHF

V: TRBV6-2/TRBV6-3
size: once
J: TRBJ1-2
D: TRBD1
DNA: TGTGCCAGCTCCACAGGGGCGAATATTCATGGCTACACCTTC
CDR3: CASSTGANIHGYTF